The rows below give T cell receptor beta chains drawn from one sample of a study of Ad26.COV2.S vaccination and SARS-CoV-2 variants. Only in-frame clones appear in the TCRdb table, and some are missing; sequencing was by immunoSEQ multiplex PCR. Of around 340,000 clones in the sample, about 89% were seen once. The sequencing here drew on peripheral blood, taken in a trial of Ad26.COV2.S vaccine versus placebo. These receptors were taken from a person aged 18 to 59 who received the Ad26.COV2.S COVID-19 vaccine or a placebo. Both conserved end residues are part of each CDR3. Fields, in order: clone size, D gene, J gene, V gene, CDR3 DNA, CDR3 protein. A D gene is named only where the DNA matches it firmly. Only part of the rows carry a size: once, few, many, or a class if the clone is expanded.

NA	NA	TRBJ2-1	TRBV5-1	TGCGCCAGCAGCTTAACCACAACAGGCCGACTTAGGAATGAGCAGTTCTTC	CASSLTTTGRLRNEQFF
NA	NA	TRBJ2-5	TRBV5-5	TGTGCCAGCAGCTTGGCCCCCCGAGGAGAGACCCAGTACTTC	CASSLAPRGETQYF
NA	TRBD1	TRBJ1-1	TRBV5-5	TGTGCCAGCAGCTTCCGGACAGGGGGCCTTTTGAACACTGAAGCTTTCTTT	CASSFRTGGLLNTEAFF
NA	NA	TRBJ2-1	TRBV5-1	TGCGCCAGCAGCGGGGAATCTCGCTCCTACAATGAGCAGTTCTTC	CASSGESRSYNEQFF
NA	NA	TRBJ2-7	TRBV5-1	TGCGCCAGCAGCTGGGAACTAGGCTACGAGCAGTACTTC	CASSWELGYEQYF
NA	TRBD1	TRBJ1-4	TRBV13	TGTGCCAGCAGCGGGTCAGGGGGCAGTGGGGAAAAACTGTTTTTT	CASSGSGGSGEKLFF
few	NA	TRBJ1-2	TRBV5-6	TGTGCCAGCAGCTTCCTACAGGGTGCCTATGGCTACACCTTC	CASSFLQGAYGYTF
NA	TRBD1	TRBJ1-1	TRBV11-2	TGTGCCAGCAGCTTAGAATATCCCCGCTCAGGGGGCACTGAAGCTTTCTTT	CASSLEYPRSGGTEAFF
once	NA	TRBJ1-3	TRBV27	TGTGCCAGCAGTTCCTTACAGGGTGGGTCTGGAAACACCATATATTTT	CASSSLQGGSGNTIYF
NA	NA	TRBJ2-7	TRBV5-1	TGCGCCAGCAGCGATAGGGTTAGCTACGAGCAGTACTTC	CASSDRVSYEQYF
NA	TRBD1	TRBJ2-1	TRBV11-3	TGTGCCAGCAGCAAAAACAGGGGCGGTGAGCAGTTCTTC	CASSKNRGGEQFF
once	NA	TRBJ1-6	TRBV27	TGTGCCAGCAGTTTAGAGCAGGGAACGAATTCACCCCTCCACTTT	CASSLEQGTNSPLHF
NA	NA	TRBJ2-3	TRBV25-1	TGTGCCAGCCAGACAGACACAGATACGCAGTATTTT	CASQTDTDTQYF
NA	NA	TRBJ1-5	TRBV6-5	TGTGCCAGCAGTTATGACCGGAATCAGCCCCAGCATTTT	CASSYDRNQPQHF
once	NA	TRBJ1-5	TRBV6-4	TGTGCCAGCAGCCGCAGGGGAGGGGAGCCCCAGCATTTT	CASSRRGGEPQHF
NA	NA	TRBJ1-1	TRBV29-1	TGCAGCGCGGGACAAGGCCCGAACACTGAAGCTTTCTTT	CSAGQGPNTEAFF
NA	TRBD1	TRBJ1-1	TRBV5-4	TGTGCCAGCAGCTTGGGGACAGGGAGGTTTACTGAAGCTTTCTTT	CASSLGTGRFTEAFF
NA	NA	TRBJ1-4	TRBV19	TGTGCCAGTAATAGAGGGACAACTAATGAAAAACTGTTTTTT	CASNRGTTNEKLFF
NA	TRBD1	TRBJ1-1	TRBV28	TGTGCCAGCAGCGGGCAGGGGGAGGTGTACACTGAAGCTTTCTTT	CASSGQGEVYTEAFF
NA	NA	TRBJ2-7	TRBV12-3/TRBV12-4	TGTGCCAGCAGTTTACGGGATTTTAGGGGGCAGTACTTC	CASSLRDFRGQYF
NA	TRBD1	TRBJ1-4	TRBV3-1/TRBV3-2	TGTGCCAGCAGCGCCCGGGACAGGGTCGAAAAACTGTTTTTT	CASSARDRVEKLFF
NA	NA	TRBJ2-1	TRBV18	TGTGCCAGCTCACCAACGGGAGTCGCCGCCTACAATGAGCAGTTCTTC	CASSPTGVAAYNEQFF
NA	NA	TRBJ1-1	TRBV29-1	TGCAGCGTTGATGGGTACCGCGGGGAAGCTTTCTTT	CSVDGYRGEAFF
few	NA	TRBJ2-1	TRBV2	TGTGCCAGCAGTAGGAAGCACAATGAGCAGTTCTTC	CASSRKHNEQFF
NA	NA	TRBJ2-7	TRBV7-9	TGTGCCAGCAGCTCATTTATCGGCAGCTTGGGGGACGAGCAGTACTTC	CASSSFIGSLGDEQYF
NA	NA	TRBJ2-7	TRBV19	TGTGCCAGTAGTATGGTGCCGCAGACAGCAATACGTGTGGAGCAGTACTTC	CASSMVPQTAIRVEQYF
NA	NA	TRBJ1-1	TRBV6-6	TGTGCCAGCAGCCAACAAGGGGGATCGGGGTCTGAAGCTTTCTTT	CASSQQGGSGSEAFF
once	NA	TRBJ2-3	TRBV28	TGTGCCAGCAGTTTATTAGGGGTGTCCGATACGCAGTATTTT	CASSLLGVSDTQYF
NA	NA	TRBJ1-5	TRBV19	TGTGCCAGTAGGGGATCAGAGGGACTCTCTAGCAATCAGCCCCAGCATTTT	CASRGSEGLSSNQPQHF
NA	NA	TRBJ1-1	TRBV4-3	TGCGCCAGCAGCCAGATGACAGAGAACACTGAAGCTTTCTTT	CASSQMTENTEAFF
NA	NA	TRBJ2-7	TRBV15	TGTGCCACCAGCAGAGACCCTCAGGGGAGGGACTACGAGCAGTACTTC	CATSRDPQGRDYEQYF
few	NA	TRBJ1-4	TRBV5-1	TGCGCCAGCAGCGGCGGAGAAAGGGGTGAAAAACTGTTTTTT	CASSGGERGEKLFF
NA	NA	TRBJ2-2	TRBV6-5	TGTGCCAGCAGCCTCGGTGGCGGTACCGGGGAGCTGTTTTTT	CASSLGGGTGELFF
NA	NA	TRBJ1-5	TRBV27	TGTGCCAGCAGTTTAGACTGGAATCAGCCCCAGCATTTT	CASSLDWNQPQHF
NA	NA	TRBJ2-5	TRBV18	TGTGCCAGCTCACCGGGCAGCCAAGAGACCCAGTACTTC	CASSPGSQETQYF
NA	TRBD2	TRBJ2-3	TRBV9	TGTGCCAGCACTGCGGGGGACTCTGGGGATACGCAGTATTTT	CASTAGDSGDTQYF
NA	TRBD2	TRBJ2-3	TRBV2	TGTGCCAGCAAGGCGGGAGGGCTAGATACGCAGTATTTT	CASKAGGLDTQYF
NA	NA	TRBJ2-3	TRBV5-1	TGCGCCAGCAGAGATCTAGTCGGCACAGATACGCAGTATTTT	CASRDLVGTDTQYF
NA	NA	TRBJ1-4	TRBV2	TGTGCCAGCAGTGATTCTTCCGGGGGAACTAATGAAAAACTGTTTTTT	CASSDSSGGTNEKLFF
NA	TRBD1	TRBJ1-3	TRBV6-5	TGTGCCAGCAGTTACGACAGGGGGAGAGGAAACACCATATATTTT	CASSYDRGRGNTIYF
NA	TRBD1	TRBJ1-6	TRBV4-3	TGCGCCAGCAGCCGGGACAGGAATAATTCACCCCTCCACTTT	CASSRDRNNSPLHF
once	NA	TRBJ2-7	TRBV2	TGTGCCAGCAGTCAGGGTAACTTCTACGAGCAGTACTTC	CASSQGNFYEQYF
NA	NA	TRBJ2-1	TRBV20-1	TGCAGTGCTTCCCCTGGAGATGAGCAGTTCTTC	CSASPGDEQFF
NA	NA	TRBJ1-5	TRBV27	TGTGCCAGCAGTTTCAGTAGCAATCAGCCCCAGCATTTT	CASSFSSNQPQHF
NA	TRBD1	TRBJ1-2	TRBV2	TGTGCCAGCAGTCTGCAAAGGACAGGGTCTGAGGGCTACACCTTC	CASSLQRTGSEGYTF
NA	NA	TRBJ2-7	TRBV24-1	TGTGCCACCAGTGATGCGATCTCCTACGAGCAGTACTTC	CATSDAISYEQYF
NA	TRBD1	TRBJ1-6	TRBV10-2	TGCGCCAGCAGTGCAGACAGGGATATTGATTCACCCCTCCACTTT	CASSADRDIDSPLHF
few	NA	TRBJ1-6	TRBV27	TGTGCCAGCAGTTTTCAGAGCTCCTATAATTCACCCCTCCACTTT	CASSFQSSYNSPLHF
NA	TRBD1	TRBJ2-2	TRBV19	TGTGCCAGTAGTCGGAACAGGGGGCCGGGCGACACCGGGGAGCTGTTTTTT	CASSRNRGPGDTGELFF
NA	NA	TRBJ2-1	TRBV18	TGTGCCAGCTCACCAGAATTAGCCTACAATGAGCAGTTCTTC	CASSPELAYNEQFF
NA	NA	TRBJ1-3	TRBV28	TGTGCCAGCAGCCCCCCGGCCGACACCATATATTTT	CASSPPADTIYF
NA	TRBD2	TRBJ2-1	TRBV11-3	TGTGCCAGCAGCCTCGCCTCTAGCGGAGAGCAGTTCTTC	CASSLASSGEQFF
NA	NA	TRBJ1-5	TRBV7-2	TGTGCCAGCAGCTTAGTAGCCAATAGCAATCAGCCCCAGCATTTT	CASSLVANSNQPQHF
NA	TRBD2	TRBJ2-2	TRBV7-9	TGTGCCAGCAGCACCGGACTAGCGAACACCGGGGAGCTGTTTTTT	CASSTGLANTGELFF
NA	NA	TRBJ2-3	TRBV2	TGTGCCAGCAGAGAGATGACAGATACGCAGTATTTT	CASREMTDTQYF
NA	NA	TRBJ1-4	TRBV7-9	TGTGCCAGCAGCTTTCCCCAGGGTGCAACTAATGAAAAACTGTTTTTT	CASSFPQGATNEKLFF
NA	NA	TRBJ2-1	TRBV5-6	TGTGCCAGCAGCTTGTTTTCGGGGTTAAGCTCCTACAATGAGCAGTTCTTC	CASSLFSGLSSYNEQFF